These 26 T cell receptor beta chains were all obtained from the same sample, sequenced in a study of T-cell memory formation after mild COVID-19. One entry per CDR3 protein, called by TCRdb with MiXCR from the 5' RACE reads. This sample has 400,000 to 500,000 distinct CDR3 sequences, with 24% found just once. The sample was PBMCs or a T cell subset sorted from them (not recorded which). These receptors were taken from an adult woman who had mild COVID-19 (a few samples of this study predate the infection). Cell type and time point are not known.

The rearrangement links TRBV20-1 to TRBJ1-5; D is undetermined. V was shortened by 6 bases and J by 0 bases, with 6 bases between the two germline ends. Germline-derived CDR1 and CDR2 are DFQATT and SNEGSKA (reference sequence). This CDR3 region has 12 residues. The CDR3 spells CSAGNSNQPQHF. The CDR3, as DNA: TGCAGTGCAGGGAATAGCAATCAGCCCCAGCATTTT.

This sequence joins TRBV5-1 and TRBJ2-5; the D is unclear. The germline V gene has CDR1 SGHRS and CDR2 YFSETQ. V was clipped by 4 bases and J by 5 bases, with 12 bases between them. CDR3 length: 13 amino acids. This CDR3 is CASSPTPRETQYF. For the CDR3, the DNA is TGCGCCAGCAGCCCTACCCCGAGGGAGACCCAGTACTTC.

Turning to this clonotype: This may be a read error: a much more frequent sequence differs by one nucleotide. This sequence joins TRBV7-2 and TRBJ1-2, with D possibly being TRBD1 (5 bases). Germline CDR1 reads SGHTA; CDR2 reads FQGNSA. CDR3 length: 17 amino acids. The CDR3 region is CARSLLGREEQHYGYTF. The CDR3 nucleotides are TGTGCCAGAAGCTTATTGGGCAGGGAGGAACAGCACTATGGCTACACCTTC.

Comments on this clonotype: One end of the junction fails to match germline, which may point to a read error. The V call is TRBV3-1, the J call TRBJ2-7; D perhaps matches TRBD1 (5 bases). Germline V gene sequence: CDR1 LGHDT, CDR2 YNNKEL (reference sequence). The CDR3 sequence is 12 residues long. The DNA of the CDR3 is TGTGCCAGCAGCGCTAGGGGCTACGAGCAGCACTTC. Translated, it gives CASSARGYEQHF.

The rearrangement joins TRBV7-6 to TRBJ1-6; 8 positions match TRBD1. CDR1 and CDR2 (germline): SGHVS, FNYEAQ. There are 16 residues in the CDR3. Trimming cost V 5 bases and J 3 bases; bases outside gene matches: 6. The DNA for the CDR3 is TGTGCCAGCAGCCCTCAGGGGGCTGGCTATAATTCACCCCTCCACTTT. It encodes CASSPQGAGYNSPLHF.

This clonotype has ten or more counts. V and J are TRBV28 and TRBJ2-6, with D tentatively TRBD1 (8 bases). CDR1 and CDR2 from the germline V gene are MDHEN and SYDVKM. Between the trimmed V and J ends, which lost 2 bases and 4 bases, there was a span of 18 bases. The CDR3 length is 18 residues. The CDR3 bases are TGTGCCAGCAGTTTAGGCACAGGGGGGGAGATCGGGGCCAACGTCCTGACTTTC. Protein product: CASSLGTGGEIGANVLTF.

The chain is built from TRBV3-1 and TRBJ2-6, with a weak D call TRBD1 (6 bases). Germline CDR1 is LGHDT and CDR2 is YNNKEL (reference sequence). The V gene lost 9 bases and the J gene lost 4 bases, with 22 bases spanning the gap. The CDR3 totals 17 residues. The CDR3 reads CASSQGWGASGANVLTF. The CDR3, as DNA: TGTGCCAGTTCACAGGGATGGGGAGCCTCCGGGGCCAACGTCCTGACTTTC.

This rearrangement joins TRBV14 to TRBJ2-7, with TRBD1 as a possible D gene (6 bases). The CDR3 consists of 14 residues. CDR1 is SGHDN and CDR2 is FVKESK in the germline V gene. Trimming took off 0 bases at V and 2 bases at J, with 8 bases between the two ends. The CDR3 sequence: CASSQDWTAYEQYF. As DNA, the CDR3 is TGTGCCAGCAGCCAAGATTGGACAGCCTACGAGCAGTACTTC.

CDR3 residues: CSARLREAGELFF. DNA for the CDR3: TGCAGTGCCCGACTCAGGGAAGCGGGGGAGCTGTTTTTT. The chain carries TRBV20-1 and TRBJ2-2, with D maybe TRBD1 (5 bases). Germline CDR1 is DFQATT and CDR2 is SNEGSKA (reference sequence). The CDR3 is 13 residues long. The V and J ends lost 6 bases and 8 bases respectively, with 16 bases between them.

This rearrangement joins TRBV27 to TRBJ1-5; D unclear. The CDR3 is made up of 14 amino acids. Germline V lookup: CDR1 MNHEY, CDR2 SMNVEV (reference sequence). Trimming took off 6 bases at V and 5 bases at J, with 14 bases between the two ends. CDR3 region: CASSRPGRDQPQHF. The CDR3 DNA sequence: TGTGCCAGCAGCCGCCCCGGCCGGGATCAGCCCCAGCATTTT.

This clonotype has a handful of counts. V is TRBV7-9 and J is TRBJ1-1; D gene ambiguous. The germline V gene encodes CDR1 SEHNR and CDR2 FQNEAQ (reference sequence). The CDR3 runs 12 residues. V was pared by 3 bases and J by 10 bases, with 12 bases between. The CDR3: CASSFGSGGAFF. Written as DNA, the CDR3 is TGTGCCAGCAGCTTCGGGTCCGGCGGAGCTTTCTTT.

This chain joins TRBV20-1 and TRBJ2-2; TRBD2 agrees at 7 bases. Losses at the gene ends were 4 bases for V and 1 base for J; bases not matched to a gene: 9. CDR3 size: 16 residues. CDR1 and CDR2 (germline): DFQATT, SNEGSKA (reference sequence). The CDR3 loop reads CSAKSTTSRNTGELFF. In nucleotides, the CDR3 is TGCAGTGCTAAGTCCACGACTAGCAGGAACACCGGGGAGCTGTTTTTT.

This clonotype came up a few times. This chain connects TRBV11-2 to TRBJ1-3; TRBD1 aligns across 8 bases. Germline CDR1 is SGHAT and CDR2 is FQNNGV. The CDR3 totals 16 residues. The trim removed 5 bases at V and 0 bases at J, leaving 6 bases unmatched. The CDR3 sequence is CASSPWTGSSGNTIYF. The CDR3 nucleotides are TGTGCCAGCAGCCCCTGGACAGGGTCCTCTGGAAACACCATATATTTT.

The J gene is TRBJ2-1, the V gene TRBV2; 7 nucleotides agree with TRBD2. The germline gives CDR1 SNHLY, CDR2 FYNNEI. This CDR3 is built from 14 residues. Trimming took 9 bases from V and 4 from J; bases not matched to a gene: 9. CDR3: CASMVAGRYNEQFF. The CDR3, as DNA: TGTGCCAGTATGGTAGCCGGGAGGTACAATGAGCAGTTCTTC.

V gene TRBV19 combines with J gene TRBJ2-2, with D possibly called TRBD1 or TRBD2 (5 bases each). Germline values: CDR1 LNHDA, CDR2 SQIVND (reference sequence). Trimming cost V 4 bases and J 4 bases, with 16 bases left between them. CDR3 length equals 16 residues. The CDR3 region is CASSRRRGVGTGELFF. CDR3 coding DNA: TGTGCCAGTAGTAGGAGAAGGGGAGTAGGCACCGGGGAGCTGTTTTTT.

The chain carries TRBV5-1 and TRBJ1-5, with 11 bases lining up with TRBD1. The CDR3 covers 15 residues. CDR1 SGHRS and CDR2 YFSETQ come from the germline V gene. V gave up 4 bases and J gave up 5 bases; unmatched junction bases: 5. The DNA of the CDR3 is TGCGCCAGCAGCCCCTTGGGACAGGGGGATCAGCCCCAGCATTTT. Translating gives CASSPLGQGDQPQHF.

This clonotype showed up many times. The genes are TRBV24-1 and TRBJ2-5; no definite D call. The length of the CDR3 is 13 residues. Germline-derived CDR1 and CDR2 are KGHDR and SFDVKD. The V end lost 3 bases, the J end lost 7 bases, and 11 bases lay between the germline ends. CDR3 DNA: TGTGCCACCAGTGATGGGGTCTTCGGGACCCAGTACTTC. This codes for CATSDGVFGTQYF.

This clonotype has just a few counts. The J gene is TRBJ2-3, the V gene TRBV12-3 or TRBV12-4; TRBD1 matches 10 bases. V trimming: 3 bases; J trimming: 2 bases; junction bases outside the gene matches: 5. This CDR3 contains 16 residues. The CDR3 sequence is CASSLMDRGNTDTQYF. CDR3 in DNA: TGTGCCAGCAGTTTGATGGACAGGGGGAACACAGATACGCAGTATTTT.

The V call is TRBV9, the J call TRBJ2-1; D remains unclear. The germline V gene encodes CDR1 SGDLS and CDR2 YYNGEE. The germline V and J ends were trimmed by 3 bases and 2 bases, with 9 bases remaining between them. This CDR3 has 14 amino acids. The CDR3 DNA sequence: TGTGCCAGCAGCGCCCTACAAACCTACAATGAGCAGTTCTTC. Residues: CASSALQTYNEQFF.

This clonotype was seen a handful of times. The chain carries TRBV27 and TRBJ1-2; the D gene is possibly TRBD1 (5 bases). CDR3 length: 14 amino acids. Looked up from germline, CDR1 is MNHEY and CDR2 is SMNVEV (reference sequence). Trimming stripped 1 base from V and 4 bases from J, with 10 bases between. CDR3 in amino acids: CASSLFFDSYGYTF. The CDR3 DNA reads as TGTGCCAGCAGTTTATTCTTCGACAGCTATGGCTACACCTTC.

The table lists this clonotype with a few counts. This sequence joins TRBV5-8 and TRBJ2-4, with D possibly matching TRBD1 (6 bases). Germline V gives CDR1 SGHTS, CDR2 YDEGEE. The length of the CDR3 is 18 residues. V was pared by 3 bases and J by 0 bases, with 19 bases between. This CDR3 is CASSWPGQPSLAKNIQYF. The CDR3 DNA follows: TGTGCCAGCAGCTGGCCCGGACAGCCAAGCCTAGCCAAAAACATTCAGTACTTC.

The V gene is TRBV3-1, the J gene TRBJ2-3; the D is unclear. V lost 3 bases and J lost 3, with 25 bases in between. This CDR3 contains 19 residues. CDR1 is LGHDT and CDR2 is YNNKEL in the germline V gene (reference sequence). CDR3 nucleotide sequence: TGTGCCAGCAGCCAGACCCAAGCGCGAGTTTCGAGGTGGACAGATACGCAGTATTTT. Its translation: CASSQTQARVSRWTDTQYF.

The genes are TRBV7-2 and TRBJ2-5, with 7 bases aligning to TRBD2. The V gene's germline CDR1 is SGHTA and CDR2 FQGNSA. The CDR3 totals 15 residues. V dropped 5 bases and J dropped 4; count of bases not matched to a gene: 10. In nucleotides, the CDR3 is TGTGCCAGCAGCGACGTGGCGGGGGAAGGAGAGACCCAGTACTTC. Protein product: CASSDVAGEGETQYF.

The rearrangement joins TRBV14 to TRBJ2-7; TRBD2 might be the D (6 bases). Germline-derived CDR1 and CDR2 are SGHDN and FVKESK. The CDR3 is made up of 15 amino acids. Trimming left V 1 base short and J 2 bases short, with 12 bases between. CDR3 residues: CASSQAGGTAYEQYF. CDR3 bases: TGTGCCAGCAGCCAAGCCGGGGGAACTGCCTACGAGCAGTACTTC.

This clonotype turned up a few times. This rearrangement joins TRBV7-9 to TRBJ2-7; D may be TRBD1 or TRBD2 (5 bases each). This CDR3 region has 16 residues. Trimming took 4 bases from V and 3 from J, leaving 19 bases between them. In germline, CDR1 is SEHNR, CDR2 FQNEAQ (reference sequence). The CDR3 coding sequence is TGTGCCAGCAGCTGGACAAGTGTTGGGAGATACTACGAGCAGTACTTC. Translation: CASSWTSVGRYYEQYF.

The chain is built from TRBV11-2 and TRBJ1-3; D call uncertain. The CDR3 covers 16 residues. Per the germline V gene, CDR1 is SGHAT and CDR2 is FQNNGV. V lost 4 bases and J 3 bases, leaving 16 bases between the germline ends. The CDR3 sequence is CASSSSGIWGGNTIYF. The CDR3 DNA follows: TGTGCCAGCAGCTCGAGTGGAATATGGGGTGGAAACACCATATATTTT.